The 10 T cell receptor beta chains listed next were all sequenced from one sample in a study of metastatic and nonmetastatic thyroid tumors (dated by TCRdb to 2018 to 2021). No treatment had been received by any patient before thyroid surgery. The library was obtained by PCR. The instrument was an Illumina HiSeq 4000. TCRdb cleaned the public reads at Q25 with fastp, built clones with MiXCR and kept in-frame beta chains. The sample table records just over 20,000 clones; about a third of these occur just once. The ten largest clones represent approximately 28% of the sample. Material for sequencing was tumor tissue. The receptors originated from a female donor with papillary thyroid cancer or a benign thyroid nodule (not recorded which). Some clones in this sample may be carry-over from other donors' samples.

J is TRBJ1-1 and V is TRBV25-1; D is unclear. This CDR3 is 14 amino acids long. The germline V gene encodes CDR1 MGHDK and CDR2 SYGVNS. V was clipped by 3 bases and J by 6 bases, with 14 bases between them. Written as DNA, the CDR3 is TGTGCCAGCAGTGATAGAGGGTTCTGGTCTGAAGCTTTCTTT. Residues: CASSDRGFWSEAFF.

V is TRBV6-1 and J is TRBJ2-1, with D possibly being TRBD1 (5 bases). Per the germline V gene, CDR1 is MNHNS and CDR2 is SASEGT. V was trimmed by 10 bases and J by 5 bases, leaving 9 bases between them. This CDR3 has 11 amino acids. CDR3 in DNA: TGTGCCACCCTGACAGACAATGAGCAGTTCTTC. Residues: CATLTDNEQFF.

This clone was detected a few times. V and J are TRBV6-2 or TRBV6-3 and TRBJ2-7, with 7 positions matching TRBD1. Trimming took 5 bases from V and 2 from J; bases not matched to a gene: 9. Per the germline V gene, CDR1 is MNHEY and CDR2 is SVGEGT. This CDR3 has 15 amino acids. In nucleotides, the CDR3 is TGTGCCAGCAGTACGAGACAGGGTACCACCTACGAGCAGTACTTC. Amino acid sequence: CASSTRQGTTYEQYF.

In DNA, the CDR3 is TGCAGTGCTAGTCGCGGGTTTGATCAGCCCCAGCATTTT. It translates to CSASRGFDQPQHF. This chain joins TRBV20-1 and TRBJ1-5; D remains ambiguous. V was trimmed by 3 bases and J by 5 bases, leaving 11 bases between them. The V gene's germline CDR1 is DFQATT and CDR2 SNEGSKA (reference sequence). This CDR3 spans 13 amino acids.

This clone appeared many times. DNA of the CDR3: TGTGCCAGCAGTTTGGGACTCTCCGAGCAGTACTTC. Protein sequence: CASSLGLSEQYF. The rearrangement uses TRBV6-2 or TRBV6-3 and TRBJ2-7, with TRBD2 as a possible D gene (6 bases). Looked up from germline, CDR1 is MNHEY and CDR2 is SVGEGT. This CDR3 region has 12 residues. V was pared by 4 bases and J by 6 bases, with 10 bases between.

V gene TRBV5-1 combines with J gene TRBJ2-1; 9 bases are a match to TRBD1. After removal of 5 bases from V and 3 bases from J, the junction contained 6 bases not matched to a gene. Germline V gives CDR1 SGHRS, CDR2 YFSETQ. This CDR3 contains 15 residues. The CDR3: CASSAGTGNYNEQFF. As DNA, the CDR3 is TGCGCCAGCAGTGCGGGGACAGGGAACTACAATGAGCAGTTCTTC.

This clone showed up just a few times. The V call is TRBV6-1, the J call TRBJ1-2, with D unclear. The length of the CDR3 is 11 residues. The germline V gene encodes CDR1 MNHNS and CDR2 SASEGT. The V and J ends lost 3 bases and 7 bases respectively, with 6 bases between them. The CDR3 protein is CASSDARGYTF. In DNA form, the CDR3 reads TGTGCCAGCAGTGACGCCCGTGGCTACACCTTC.

The chain links TRBV19 to TRBJ2-7, with 10 bases aligning to TRBD1. Germline V gives CDR1 LNHDA, CDR2 SQIVND (reference sequence). The length of the CDR3 is 14 residues. V trimming: 6 bases; J trimming: 2 bases; junction bases outside the gene matches: 4. CDR3 sequence: CASRSGTGAYEQYF. CDR3 DNA sequence: TGTGCCAGTAGATCCGGGACAGGGGCCTACGAGCAGTACTTC.

The rearrangement joins TRBV19 to TRBJ2-2; D unclear. This CDR3 comprises 14 residues. The germline V gene has CDR1 LNHDA and CDR2 SQIVND (reference sequence). Trimming took off 5 bases at V and 1 base at J, with 8 bases between the two ends. CDR3 region: CASSQNMNTGELFF. The DNA of the CDR3 is TGTGCCAGTAGTCAGAATATGAACACCGGGGAGCTGTTTTTT. Full variable domain (rest looked up from reference TRBV19 and TRBJ2-2): DGGITQSPKYLFRKEGQNVTLSCEQNLNHDAMYWYRQDPGQGLRLIYYSQIVNDFQKGDIAEGYSVSREKKESFPLTVTSAQKNPTAFYLCASSQNMNTGELFFGEGSRLTVL.

V usage is TRBV12-3 or TRBV12-4 and J usage is TRBJ1-5, with no clear D. V was shortened by 1 base and J by 0 bases, with 4 bases between the two germline ends. The CDR3 covers 14 residues. The CDR3 loop reads CASSLDVSNQPQHF. The CDR3 nucleotides are TGTGCCAGCAGTTTAGATGTTAGCAATCAGCCCCAGCATTTT.